This TCR beta chain is drawn from a study of cytotoxic CD8 clonotypes in ibrutinib-treated CLL. General study results and limits: Clonality rose at ibrutinib response and fell back toward baseline at progression. Pretreatment clonality was elevated relative to age-matched healthy donors and paralleled circulating CD8+ T-cell counts. Sampling times, which were not matched between the groups, differed between sustained-remission patients and progressing patients.

Per the germline V gene, CDR1 is KGHSH and CDR2 is LQKENI. The CDR3 is made up of 13 amino acids. V lost 2 bases and J 4 bases, leaving 6 bases between the germline ends. With respect to this clone: Its target is not known.

TCRdb's table, derived via immunoSEQ multiplex PCR, lists solely in-frame clones and lacks some. The table shows over 150,000 clones, with around 70% occurring only once. The chain combines TRBV18 with TRBJ2-1; D remains ambiguous. Sequenced material: PBMCs, taken after 24 months of ibrutinib treatment. This TCR was sampled from a human donor with chronic lymphocytic leukemia. This CDR3 reads CASSPVGYNEQFF. CDR3 DNA sequence: TGTGCCAGCTCACCAGTAGGTTACAATGAGCAGTTCTTC.